Reported below is one T cell receptor (beta chain). Its antigen is still unknown. This sample is drawn from a study of CD8 T cells in Susac syndrome. Study-wide background: When their blood was taken, the Susac syndrome patients had either not yet had any therapy, were taking corticosteroids, or were taking intravenous immunoglobulin alone.

From germline, CDR1 is SGHRS and CDR2 YFSETQ. The V gene lost 3 bases and the J gene lost 0 bases, with 16 bases spanning the gap. The CDR3 sequence is 17 residues long. Notes on the study in general: No clonal expansion appeared among CD4+ T cells in Susac patients.

Random hexamers primed reverse transcription of about 0.45 to 1 ug RNA. Each CDR3 protein gets one entry after TCRdb re-called the immunoSEQ multiplex PCR reads with MiXCR. Of 180,000 or so distinct CDR3 sequences in the sample, roughly 94% are singletons; the top ten hold 0.099%. The V call is TRBV5-1, the J call TRBJ2-1; maybe TRBD2 (6 bases). The TCR was taken from a human donor with Susac syndrome. The sequencing input was CD4+ T cells from PBMCs. The DNA of the CDR3 is TGCGCCAGCAGCTCCCGGGTGGACGGGAGCTCCTACAATGAGCAGTTCTTC. Amino acid sequence: CASSSRVDGSSYNEQFF.